These 19 T cell receptor beta chains came from one sample sequenced in a study of blood T cell repertoires in COVID-19. The protocol was immunoSEQ multiplex PCR, while the TCRdb copy is restricted to in-frame clones and leaves out a portion. The sample carries 46,000 or so clones, around 90% recorded once. Sequences were obtained from peripheral blood. The receptors derive from an older man with active COVID-19.

The genes are TRBV6-2 or TRBV6-3 and TRBJ2-7; 8 bases fit TRBD2. V gave up 4 bases and J gave up 1 base; unmatched junction bases: 6. This CDR3 is built from 15 residues. CDR1 and CDR2 (germline): MNHEY, SVGEGT. The CDR3 loop is CASSSPSGFSYEQYF. The CDR3 DNA sequence: TGTGCCAGCAGTTCCCCTAGCGGGTTTTCCTACGAGCAGTACTTC.

The chain carries TRBV21-1 and TRBJ1-5; no DNA check was done on the table's D call, TRBD1. TRBV21-1 is a documented pseudogene. The CDR3 totals 15 residues. CDR3 DNA: TGTGCCAGCAGCGAAGGGGGCGCGAAGGATCAGCCCCAGCATTTT. Encoded protein: CASSEGGAKDQPQHF.

The V call is TRBV6-4, the J call TRBJ1-5; 10 nucleotides line up with TRBD1. The V segment lost 6 bases and the J segment 0 bases; nucleotides outside the gene matches: 11. The CDR3 is made up of 18 amino acids. From germline, CDR1 is MRHNA and CDR2 SNTAGT. The CDR3 region is CASSPGGQGMNSNQPQHF. CDR3 DNA sequence: TGTGCCAGCAGCCCAGGGGGACAGGGGATGAATAGCAATCAGCCCCAGCATTTT.

V is TRBV7-2 and J is TRBJ1-4; D not certain. Germline assignment: CDR1 SGHTA and CDR2 FQGNSA. Trimming shortened V by 7 bases and J by 8 bases, and 14 bases separated the two germline ends. The CDR3 length is 13 residues. The DNA of the CDR3 is TGTGCCAGCAACTGGAGCCGAGGGGAAAAACTGTTTTTT. Residues: CASNWSRGEKLFF.

The gene calls are TRBV3-1 (or the pseudogene TRBV3-2) and TRBJ2-1; 7 bases match TRBD2. V dropped 6 bases and J dropped 5; count of bases not matched to a gene: 4. The CDR3 is 13 residues long. The V gene's germline CDR1 is LGHDT and CDR2 YNNKEL (reference sequence). The CDR3 loop reads CASRSGLNNEQFF. Written as DNA, the CDR3 is TGTGCCAGCAGATCGGGACTAAACAATGAGCAGTTCTTC.

The chain recombines TRBV5-1 with TRBJ2-1; perhaps TRBD1 as D (5 bases). The germline gives CDR1 SGHRS, CDR2 YFSETQ. This CDR3 has 14 residues. V was clipped by 0 bases and J by 5 bases, with 9 bases between them. CDR3 DNA: TGCGCCAGCAGCTTGGTTCAGGGAAACAATGAGCAGTTCTTC. Translating it yields CASSLVQGNNEQFF. Full variable domain (remainder filled in from reference TRBV5-1 and TRBJ2-1): KAGVTQTPRYLIKTRGQQVTLSCSPISGHRSVSWYQQTPGQGLQFLFEYFSETQRNKGNFPGRFSGRQFSNSRSEMNVSTLELGDSALYLCASSLVQGNNEQFFGPGTRLTVL.

The chain uses TRBV5-5 and TRBJ2-1; 7 bases line up with TRBD2. Germline V gene sequence: CDR1 SGHKS, CDR2 YYEKEE (reference sequence). The CDR3 runs to 14 residues. J lost 2 bases, V lost 2 bases, and 1 base had no gene match. The CDR3 reads CASSFLAAYNEQFF. The CDR3 DNA is TGTGCCAGCAGCTTTCTAGCGGCCTACAATGAGCAGTTCTTC.

This chain links TRBV7-9 with TRBJ2-1; TRBD1 matches at 7 bases. CDR1 and CDR2 (germline): SEHNR, FQNEAQ (reference sequence). With V trimmed by 2 bases and J by 10 bases, 11 bases remained unmatched. The CDR3 runs to 15 residues. The DNA of the CDR3 is TGTGCCAGCAGCTTAAATGATCGGACAGGTCAAGAGCAGTTCTTC. It is translated as CASSLNDRTGQEQFF.

The chain combines TRBV28 with TRBJ1-3, with D unresolved. Germline V gene data show CDR1 as MDHEN and CDR2 as SYDVKM. Trimming shortened V by 6 bases and J by 7 bases, and 13 bases separated the two germline ends. This CDR3 is 13 amino acids long. CDR3: CASSPQNPNTIYF. The CDR3 nucleotides are TGTGCCAGCAGCCCCCAGAATCCGAACACCATATATTTT.

This clone came up once. The chain uses TRBV27 and TRBJ2-7, with 11 positions matching TRBD2. V shed 5 bases and J 8 bases; nucleotides not matched to a gene: 2. The CDR3 is made up of 12 amino acids. From germline, CDR1 is MNHEY and CDR2 SMNVEV (reference sequence). The CDR3 DNA is TGTGCCAGCAGTACTAGCGGGGGTAAGCAGTACTTC. Encoded protein: CASSTSGGKQYF.

The rearrangement joins TRBV7-6 to TRBJ2-7, with TRBD2 matching 15 bases. CDR3 length: 18 amino acids. The V gene's germline CDR1 is SGHVS and CDR2 FNYEAQ. J gave up 5 bases and V 5 bases, and 13 bases lay outside the gene matches. CDR3 coding DNA: TGTGCCAGCAGCCCGTCTCCGGGACTAGCGGGAGGCGGCCACGAGCAGTACTTC. Its protein product is CASSPSPGLAGGGHEQYF.

The chain links TRBV28 to TRBJ1-4; D gene ambiguous. Germline V gene sequence: CDR1 MDHEN, CDR2 SYDVKM. Trimming cost V 2 bases and J 5 bases, with 12 bases left between them. The CDR3 covers 15 residues. DNA of the CDR3: TGTGCCAGCAGTTTAATAGCCATCGACAATGAAAAACTGTTTTTT. Translation: CASSLIAIDNEKLFF.

The chain has TRBV29-1 and TRBJ1-4, with 8 bases fitting TRBD1. The germline gives CDR1 SQVTM, CDR2 ANQGSEA. V was clipped by 6 bases and J by 4 bases; unmatched bases: 7. This CDR3 contains 14 residues. The CDR3 sequence is CSVAWTGNNEKLFF. CDR3 DNA: TGCAGCGTGGCCTGGACAGGGAATAATGAAAAACTGTTTTTT.

The chain uses TRBV7-8 and TRBJ1-1, with TRBD1 identical over 7 bases. V lost 8 bases to trimming and J lost 0 bases; unmatched junction nucleotides: 12. CDR3 length: 16 residues. Germline V gives CDR1 SGHVS, CDR2 FQNEAQ. The CDR3 region is CASVPTGQAMNTEAFF. In nucleotides, the CDR3 is TGTGCCAGCGTGCCGACTGGACAGGCGATGAACACTGAAGCTTTCTTT.

CDR3 coding DNA: TGTGCCATCGGGACAGTCGGATCCTACAATGAGCAGTTCTTC. Translated: CAIGTVGSYNEQFF. The chain combines TRBV24-1 with TRBJ2-1, with 7 bases that match TRBD1. Germline trimming cut 11 bases from V and 1 base from J; bases unmatched to any gene: 7. This CDR3 has 14 residues. Germline CDR1 and CDR2: KGHDR and SFDVKD.

The chain joins TRBV7-3 to TRBJ1-6, with TRBD1 matching over 10 bases. The trim removed 2 bases at V and 4 bases at J, leaving 5 bases unmatched. The germline V gene encodes CDR1 SGHTA and CDR2 FQGTGA. The CDR3 runs to 17 residues. CDR3 protein: CASSLRGQGEYNSPLHF. CDR3 DNA: TGTGCCAGCAGCTTACGTGGACAGGGGGAATATAATTCACCCCTCCACTTT.

This clone was detected only once. The rearrangement links TRBV4-3 to TRBJ2-5; a weak D match, TRBD2 (7 bases). In germline, CDR1 is LGHNA, CDR2 YSLEER. The V end was cut by 0 bases, the J end by 4 bases, with 15 bases between. The CDR3 totals 16 residues. Written as DNA, the CDR3 is TGCGCCAGCAGCCAAGAACGGGGGGCGGCAGGAGAGACCCAGTACTTC. Translating gives CASSQERGAAGETQYF.

The chain combines TRBV29-1 with TRBJ2-7; 7 bases are a match to TRBD2. V lost 6 bases and J lost 6; bases outside the gene matches: 8. The CDR3 is 12 residues long. CDR1 is SQVTM and CDR2 is ANQGSEA in the germline V gene. The CDR3 coding sequence is TGCAGCGTGGGGGGGACTCCCGTCGAGCAGTACTTC. Its translation: CSVGGTPVEQYF.

V and J are TRBV6-5 and TRBJ1-3, with D possibly being TRBD1 (5 bases). Trimming stripped 4 bases from V and 4 bases from J, with 8 bases between. Germline V gives CDR1 MNHEY, CDR2 SVGAGI. This CDR3 is 13 amino acids long. As DNA, the CDR3 is TGTGCCAGCAGTTCATCAGGGGGAAACACCATATATTTT. Protein sequence: CASSSSGGNTIYF.